The clone carrying this TCR beta chain was counted ten times or more. Its specificity is not known. Amplified regions were TCR beta CDR3 sequences from RNA transcripts. The study used the HTBI primer set for a first-round RT-PCR of the TCR CDR3. One entry per CDR3 protein, called by TCRdb with MiXCR from the multiplex PCR reads. The profile covers roughly 500,000 distinct CDR3 sequences, with around 22% appearing a single time and about 10% taken by the ten largest. These data come from a study of T cells in Graves' hyperthyroidism and ophthalmopathy. A patient was excluded if there was uncontrolled infection, other autoimmune disease, pregnancy or lactation. Germline CDR1 SGHTA, CDR2 FQGNSA. Trimming removed 0 bases from V and 9 bases from J; junction bases left unmatched: 8. The CDR3 extends over 14 amino acids. General study results and limits: Ophthalmopathy and stable hyperthyroidism were separated by a 13 V-J model. Ophthalmopathy got predicted by the model a median 6.5 months before its onset. Blood held most thyroid clonotypes expanded above 0.001 frequency.

This receptor was identified in a woman in her twenties or thirties with Graves' ophthalmopathy. This rearrangement joins TRBV7-2 to TRBJ2-7, with 7 nucleotides matching TRBD1. The material sequenced was blood. The CDR3 loop reads CASSLAVDRVGQYF. The CDR3, as DNA: TGTGCCAGCAGCTTAGCGGTCGACAGGGTGGGGCAGTACTTC. The whole variable domain, filled in from reference TRBV7-2 and TRBJ2-7, reads GAGVSQSPSNKVTEKGKDVELRCDPISGHTALYWYRQSLGQGLEFLIYFQGNSAPDKSGLPSDRFSAERTGGSVSTLTIQRTQQEDSAVYLCASSLAVDRVGQYFGPGTRLTVT.